This T cell receptor (beta chain) was obtained from a study of human T cells and chemical hapten exposure. Study-level information: Patch tests applied 0.01% DPC to the upper back, read at 6 days.

Described time point: patch test 1, 2 weeks after DPC sensitization. Treatment of the sample: therapeutic diphenylcyclopropenone sensitization with weekly scalp DPC. Blood was collected ahead of every patch test applied. As regards this clonotype: Antigen specificity is unknown.

In the library, unique molecular identifiers were attached to individual cDNA molecules. TCRdb reprocessed the RACE reads with MiXCR, giving one entry per CDR3 protein. The profile covers about 120,000 distinct CDR3 sequences, with roughly 15% appearing a single time and about 0.9% taken by the ten largest. Study conclusions and caveats: Counts of expanded TCRs (at PT1) showed a positive correlation with patch test score.

This specimen was whole blood, taken in connection with sensitization to the hapten diphenylcyclopropenone (DPC). The TCR originated in a man aged 18 to 29 with alopecia areata. Some clones in this sample may be carry-over from other donors' samples.

CDR3 sequence: CTSSTTQGTANYGYTF. Written as DNA, the CDR3 is TGTACCAGCAGCACGACACAGGGGACAGCTAACTATGGCTACACCTTC. The chain recombines TRBV7-2 with TRBJ1-2; 7 bases match TRBD1. Looked up from germline, CDR1 is SGHTA and CDR2 is FQGNSA. This CDR3 contains 16 residues. The V segment lost 5 bases and the J segment 0 bases; nucleotides outside the gene matches: 9.